This is a list of T cell receptor beta chains from one sample in a study of OX40 agonist ivuxolimab in advanced cancers. Libraries were prepared by immunoSEQ multiplex PCR; TCRdb keeps only in-frame clonotypes and omits some of them. Altogether around 60,000 clones are present, approximately 80% being singletons, with the ten largest covering roughly 2.1%. Material: CD4+ or CD8+ T cells sorted from blood, obtained in a trial of the OX40 agonist ivuxolimab. The receptors were gathered from an adult with an advanced solid tumor such as melanoma, head and neck, liver or kidney cancer. Both conserved end residues are part of each CDR3. D genes are given only for firm matches. Expanded clones get a size class; other rows say once, few or many, or leave the size out.

D gene: NA
J gene: TRBJ1-5
clone size: NA
V gene: TRBV13
CDR3 protein: CASSRGLGGYQPQHF
CDR3 DNA: TGTGCCAGCAGCCGGGGCCTCGGTGGCTATCAGCCCCAGCATTTT

D gene: NA
J gene: TRBJ1-1
clone size: NA
V gene: TRBV7-2
CDR3 protein: CASSLAGLNTEAFF
CDR3 DNA: TGTGCCAGCAGCTTGGCAGGGCTGAACACTGAAGCTTTCTTT

D gene: TRBD2
J gene: TRBJ2-3
clone size: NA
V gene: TRBV9
CDR3 protein: CASSVSGSAADTQYF
CDR3 DNA: TGTGCCAGCAGCGTGAGCGGGAGTGCCGCAGATACGCAGTATTTT

D gene: NA
J gene: TRBJ2-1
clone size: NA
V gene: TRBV10-3
CDR3 protein: CAISDGASRLRSYNEQFF
CDR3 DNA: TGTGCCATCAGTGACGGGGCTAGCCGACTCCGCTCCTACAATGAGCAGTTCTTC

D gene: NA
J gene: TRBJ2-7
clone size: NA
V gene: TRBV2
CDR3 protein: CASMGRAGRLYEQYF
CDR3 DNA: TGTGCCAGCATGGGGCGGGCGGGACGCCTCTACGAGCAGTACTTC

D gene: TRBD1
J gene: TRBJ2-7
clone size: NA
V gene: TRBV4-2
CDR3 protein: CASSQDRTGSYEQYF
CDR3 DNA: TGTGCCAGCAGCCAAGACCGGACAGGGTCCTACGAGCAGTACTTC

D gene: TRBD2
J gene: TRBJ2-1
clone size: NA
V gene: TRBV6-1
CDR3 protein: CASSALLAGDKVEQFF
CDR3 DNA: TGTGCCAGCAGTGCATTACTAGCGGGAGATAAGGTTGAGCAGTTCTTC

D gene: TRBD1
J gene: TRBJ2-7
clone size: NA
V gene: TRBV5-1
CDR3 protein: CASSSLTGTYEQYF
CDR3 DNA: TGCGCCAGCAGCTCCCTGACAGGGACCTACGAGCAGTACTTC

D gene: NA
J gene: TRBJ1-1
clone size: NA
V gene: TRBV6-5
CDR3 protein: CASSYSGQPTEAFF
CDR3 DNA: TGTGCCAGCAGTTACTCGGGACAACCCACTGAAGCTTTCTTT

D gene: NA
J gene: TRBJ1-2
clone size: few
V gene: TRBV11-2
CDR3 protein: CASSPGQNYGYTF
CDR3 DNA: TGTGCCAGCAGCCCGGGGCAGAACTATGGCTACACCTTC

D gene: NA
J gene: TRBJ2-3
clone size: once
V gene: TRBV9
CDR3 protein: CASSVEAGGTSERTDTQYF
CDR3 DNA: TGTGCCAGCAGCGTGGAGGCCGGCGGGACGTCGGAGAGGACAGATACGCAGTATTTT

D gene: NA
J gene: TRBJ2-7
clone size: NA
V gene: TRBV7-2
CDR3 protein: CASSLEAPSYEQYF
CDR3 DNA: TGTGCCAGCAGCTTAGAGGCCCCCTCCTACGAGCAGTACTTC

D gene: NA
J gene: TRBJ1-3
clone size: NA
V gene: TRBV2
CDR3 protein: CASRPDGNSGNTIYF
CDR3 DNA: TGTGCCAGCAGACCGGACGGGAACTCTGGAAACACCATATATTTT